This entry lists 30 T cell receptor beta chains sequenced from one sample in a study of T cells in Graves' hyperthyroidism and ophthalmopathy. TCR beta CDR3 region amplification was performed from RNA transcripts. Carried out on the TCR CDR3, a first-round RT-PCR used the HTBI primer set. TCRdb redid the calling of the multiplex PCR reads with MiXCR, one entry per CDR3 protein. The sample lists about 200,000 distinct CDR3 sequences; around 19% were seen once. Source material: blood. The receptors originated from a man aged 35-49 years with Graves' hyperthyroidism.

This clonotype was counted many times. CDR3 sequence: CASSYLMYGYTF. CDR3 nucleotides: TGTGCCAGCAGTTACCTCATGTATGGCTACACCTTC. J is TRBJ1-2 and V is TRBV6-2 or TRBV6-3; no firm D call. The CDR3 runs 12 residues. V was trimmed by 2 bases and J by 5 bases, leaving 6 bases between them. Germline CDR1 and CDR2: MNHEY and SVGEGT.

V gene TRBV4-3 combines with J gene TRBJ1-5; D not resolved. The V end was cut by 0 bases, the J end by 2 bases, with 2 bases between. Germline V gene sequence: CDR1 LGHNA, CDR2 YSLEER. This CDR3 comprises 13 residues. CDR3 DNA: TGCGCCAGCAGCCAAGAGCGCAATCAGCCCCAGCATTTT. Translating it yields CASSQERNQPQHF.

This clonotype was observed many times. The rearrangement links TRBV6-1 to TRBJ2-2; D perhaps matches TRBD2 (7 bases). The germline V and J ends were trimmed by 10 bases and 2 bases, with 17 bases remaining between them. The CDR3 is 15 residues long. Germline CDR1 MNHNS, CDR2 SASEGT. The CDR3 DNA reads TGTGCCACCCGTCCCGGGGGGCCAAACACCGGGGAGCTGTTTTTT. Translation gives CATRPGGPNTGELFF.

The chain carries TRBV13 and TRBJ2-7; 7 bases fit TRBD1. The CDR3 has 15 amino acids. Losses at the gene ends were 5 bases for V and 5 bases for J; bases not matched to a gene: 12. Germline CDR1 reads PRHDT; CDR2 reads FYEKMQ (reference sequence). CDR3 residues: CASSLRGQGVNEQYF. In nucleotides, the CDR3 is TGTGCCAGCAGCCTTCGTGGTCAGGGGGTAAACGAGCAGTACTTC.

This clonotype was observed many times. The chain carries TRBV7-9 and TRBJ1-6, with D uncertain. Trimming left V 2 bases short and J 10 bases short, with 12 bases between. CDR3 length: 14 residues. The germline CDR1 and CDR2 sequences are SEHNR and FQNEAQ (reference sequence). The CDR3 loop is CASSLMPPGSPLHF. The CDR3 coding sequence is TGTGCCAGCAGCTTAATGCCCCCGGGGTCACCCCTCCACTTT.

This clonotype was detected ten times or more. The genes are TRBV27 and TRBJ2-1; D remains unclear. The CDR3 covers 13 residues. V gave up 5 bases and J gave up 8 bases, with 13 bases separating them. The V gene's germline CDR1 is MNHEY and CDR2 SMNVEV (reference sequence). As DNA, the CDR3 is TGTGCCAGCAGTCCCCCATGGAACCATGAGCAGTTCTTC. This encodes CASSPPWNHEQFF.

This clonotype was detected a few times. The rearrangement joins TRBV25-1 to TRBJ1-6, with D uncertain. CDR1 and CDR2 (germline): MGHDK, SYGVNS. The CDR3 spans 14 residues. With 3 bases removed from V and 4 bases from J, the gap between germline ends came to 7 bases. The CDR3 bases are TGTGCCAGCAGTGACAGCCCTTATAATTCACCCCTCCACTTT. Its translation: CASSDSPYNSPLHF.

V gene TRBV11-2 combines with J gene TRBJ1-2; D unresolved. Between the trimmed V and J ends, which lost 5 bases and 6 bases, there was a span of 19 bases. This CDR3 comprises 15 residues. CDR1 and CDR2 (germline): SGHAT, FQNNGV. Here the CDR3 reads CASSGEGSGGNGYTF. CDR3 coding DNA: TGTGCCAGCAGCGGCGAGGGCTCTGGAGGGAATGGCTACACCTTC.

This clonotype has a handful of counts. The chain recombines TRBV25-1 with TRBJ2-7; D unresolved. Between the trimmed V and J ends, which lost 2 bases and 3 bases, there was a span of 11 bases. Per the germline V gene, CDR1 is MGHDK and CDR2 is SYGVNS. This CDR3 has 14 residues. This chain's CDR3 is CASSEGQARYEQYF. The CDR3 DNA sequence: TGTGCCAGCAGTGAAGGCCAGGCTCGCTACGAGCAGTACTTC.

The chain has TRBV12-3 or TRBV12-4 and TRBJ2-2; D gene ambiguous. This CDR3 has 12 residues. V lost 1 base and J 14 bases, leaving 11 bases between the germline ends. CDR3 sequence reads: CASSLDTASLFF. In DNA form, the CDR3 reads TGTGCCAGCAGTTTAGATACGGCGAGCCTGTTTTTT.

This clonotype was seen many times. DNA of the CDR3: TGCAGCGTTACTGCGGGGGGCATCTACAATGAGCAGTTCTTC. This codes for CSVTAGGIYNEQFF. V usage is TRBV29-1 and J usage is TRBJ2-1, with 8 nucleotides matching TRBD2. Germline V gene sequence: CDR1 SQVTM, CDR2 ANQGSEA. The CDR3 extends over 14 amino acids. J lost 3 bases, V lost 5 bases, and 6 bases had no gene match.

On this clonotype: A much larger clone lies a single base off, so this may be a read error. The chain is built from TRBV12-3 or TRBV12-4 and TRBJ2-1, with D uncertain. The V gene lost 3 bases and the J gene lost 7 bases, with 10 bases spanning the gap. CDR3 length: 13 amino acids. The CDR3 loop is CASSFEQRNEQFF. CDR3 nucleotide sequence: TGTGCCAGCAGTTTCGAACAGAGGAATGAGCAGTTCTTC.

Many counts were recorded for this clonotype. The chain recombines TRBV7-2 with TRBJ2-7; no clear D. Trimming cost V 5 bases and J 0 bases, with 5 bases left between them. The CDR3 sequence is 12 residues long. The V gene's germline CDR1 is SGHTA and CDR2 FQGNSA. This CDR3 is CASSPPSYEQYF. CDR3 nucleotides: TGTGCCAGCAGCCCACCCTCCTACGAGCAGTACTTC.

This clonotype showed up many times. The genes are TRBV7-2 and TRBJ1-1; D might be TRBD1 (5 bases). The V and J ends lost 9 bases and 4 bases respectively, with 24 bases between them. The CDR3 sequence is 16 residues long. Germline CDR1 and CDR2: SGHTA and FQGNSA. The CDR3 nucleotides are TGTGCCAGTTCGAGGGTAGTGAGGTGGGGCGGCACTGAAGCTTTCTTT. The encoded protein is CASSRVVRWGGTEAFF. Based on the CDR3 plus reference TRBV7-2 and TRBJ1-1, the full variable domain is GAGVSQSPSNKVTEKGKDVELRCDPISGHTALYWYRQSLGQGLEFLIYFQGNSAPDKSGLPSDRFSAERTGGSVSTLTIQRTQQEDSAVYLCASSRVVRWGGTEAFFGQGTRLTVV.

V usage is TRBV19 and J usage is TRBJ2-7; no reliable D call. This CDR3 is 9 amino acids long. Germline V gene lookup returns CDR1 LNHDA and CDR2 SQIVND (reference sequence). Trimming stripped 10 bases from V and 7 bases from J, with 8 bases between. The CDR3 sequence: CAKSDEQYF. DNA of the CDR3: TGTGCCAAATCGGATGAGCAGTACTTC.

This clonotype was seen ten or more times. The chain carries TRBV18 and TRBJ1-5, with 7 bases that match TRBD1. Germline loops: CDR1 KGHSH, CDR2 LQKENI. V dropped 2 bases and J dropped 0; count of bases not matched to a gene: 1. The CDR3 covers 15 residues. The CDR3 region has the DNA TGTGCCAGCTCACCAACAGGGGATAGCAATCAGCCCCAGCATTTT. It specifies CASSPTGDSNQPQHF.

This clonotype showed up many times. The chain is built from TRBV5-1 and TRBJ1-1; tentative D call: TRBD1 (6 bases). Germline V gene data show CDR1 as SGHRS and CDR2 as YFSETQ. This CDR3 contains 14 residues. The V gene lost 4 bases and the J gene lost 4 bases, with 14 bases spanning the gap. CDR3 DNA: TGCGCCAGCAGCCCGTTACAGGGCGGCACTGAAGCTTTCTTT. It encodes CASSPLQGGTEAFF.

The chain links TRBV7-2 to TRBJ2-7; 8 bases align to TRBD2. This CDR3 has 16 residues. Looked up from germline, CDR1 is SGHTA and CDR2 is FQGNSA. The junction had 10 bases not matched to a gene; V was cut back by 6 bases and J by 0 bases. The CDR3: CASRYYSGASSYEQYF. CDR3 nucleotides: TGTGCCAGCAGGTACTATAGCGGGGCAAGCTCCTACGAGCAGTACTTC. Combining the CDR3 with reference TRBV7-2 and TRBJ2-7 gives the whole variable domain GAGVSQSPSNKVTEKGKDVELRCDPISGHTALYWYRQSLGQGLEFLIYFQGNSAPDKSGLPSDRFSAERTGGSVSTLTIQRTQQEDSAVYLCASRYYSGASSYEQYFGPGTRLTVT.

This chain uses TRBV6-4 with TRBJ1-2; 8 bases fit TRBD1. Germline CDR1 is MRHNA and CDR2 is SNTAGT. The CDR3 runs to 14 residues. Losses at the gene ends were 5 bases for V and 3 bases for J; bases not matched to a gene: 5. CDR3 bases: TGTGCCAGCAGTAAGACAGGGGACCACTATGGCTACACCTTC. Its translation: CASSKTGDHYGYTF.

At least ten counts were recorded for this clonotype. The rearrangement joins TRBV12-3 or TRBV12-4 to TRBJ2-7; 8 nucleotides agree with TRBD2. Trimming took 6 bases from V and 3 from J; bases not matched to a gene: 4. The CDR3 loop spans 13 amino acids. The CDR3 DNA follows: TGTGCCAGCAGCCCGACTAGCGACTACGAGCAGTACTTC. It yields the protein CASSPTSDYEQYF.

This clonotype has a count of ten or more. V usage is TRBV5-1 and J usage is TRBJ1-2; D ambiguous. Trimming removed 0 bases at V and 1 base at J, with 4 bases between. The CDR3 has 13 amino acids. Per germline, CDR1 SGHRS and CDR2 YFSETQ. CDR3 in DNA: TGCGCCAGCAGCTTGGACATTAACTATGGCTACACCTTC. Translated, it gives CASSLDINYGYTF.

This clonotype was recorded at least ten times. The chain has TRBV12-3 or TRBV12-4 and TRBJ1-1; a weak D match, TRBD1 (5 bases). V shed 2 bases and J shed 0 bases, with 13 bases lying between them. The CDR3 has 16 residues. CDR3 in DNA: TGTGCCAGCAGTTTACCCCCCCTACAGGTGAACACTGAAGCTTTCTTT. This sequence encodes CASSLPPLQVNTEAFF.

This clonotype has at least ten counts. The chain has TRBV7-2 and TRBJ2-1, with 11 bases aligning to TRBD2. The CDR3 extends over 15 amino acids. Germline values: CDR1 SGHTA, CDR2 FQGNSA. With 1 base clipped from V and 10 bases from J, the junction kept 6 bases outside the gene matches. DNA of the CDR3: TGTGCCAGCAGCTTAGTTACTAGCGGGGGCCAAGAGCAGTTCTTC. It codes for CASSLVTSGGQEQFF.

The chain joins TRBV4-3 to TRBJ2-5; TRBD2 matches 9 bases. This CDR3 contains 15 residues. From germline, CDR1 is LGHNA and CDR2 YSLEER. V lost 3 bases to trimming and J lost 1 base; unmatched junction nucleotides: 3. This chain's CDR3 is CASSHQRGAQETQYF. DNA for the CDR3: TGCGCCAGCAGCCACCAGCGGGGGGCCCAAGAGACCCAGTACTTC.

This clonotype was seen many times. This chain connects TRBV3-1 to TRBJ2-1; D is ambiguous. This CDR3 is 15 amino acids long. Germline V gene sequence: CDR1 LGHDT, CDR2 YNNKEL (reference sequence). The V end was cut by 4 bases, the J end by 0 bases, with 10 bases between. The CDR3 loop reads CASSLTVSSYNEQFF. The CDR3 DNA is TGTGCCAGCAGCCTTACAGTGAGCTCCTACAATGAGCAGTTCTTC.

This clonotype showed up many times. This sequence joins TRBV12-3 or TRBV12-4 and TRBJ2-5; TRBD1 is a possible D gene (5 bases). Between the trimmed V and J ends, which lost 7 bases and 5 bases, there was a span of 11 bases. This CDR3 comprises 12 residues. CDR3: CASTRVGETQYF. CDR3 nucleotide sequence: TGTGCCAGCACCAGGGTTGGGGAGACCCAGTACTTC.

The J gene is TRBJ2-1, the V gene TRBV4-3, with 10 positions matching TRBD2. This CDR3 contains 15 residues. V lost 3 bases, J lost 3 bases, and 2 bases stayed unmatched. The germline V gene encodes CDR1 LGHNA and CDR2 YSLEER. The CDR3 DNA is TGCGCCAGCAGCCAGCCTAGCGGGGGCTACAATGAGCAGTTCTTC. Translated, it gives CASSQPSGGYNEQFF.

In this sample, this clonotype turned up many times. The V call is TRBV6-1, the J call TRBJ1-1; 9 positions match TRBD1. V dropped 5 bases and J dropped 3; count of bases not matched to a gene: 7. The CDR3 length is 15 residues. Germline loops: CDR1 MNHNS, CDR2 SASEGT. The CDR3 sequence: CASSPRQGVDTEAFF. The CDR3 region has the DNA TGTGCCAGCAGTCCTAGACAGGGGGTGGACACTGAAGCTTTCTTT.

The rearrangement joins TRBV10-3 to TRBJ2-1, with 8 bases aligning to TRBD2. Germline V gives CDR1 ENHRY, CDR2 SYGVKD. Trimming at V came to 6 bases and at J to 8 bases, leaving 12 bases not matched to a gene. This CDR3 region has 15 residues. The CDR3 DNA reads TGTGCCATCAGGGCCTCGCGGGGGGAGGCAGATGAGCAGTTCTTC. Translating gives CAIRASRGEADEQFF.

This clonotype was counted a few times. CDR3 residues: CASSLWGPGGANVLTF. CDR3 bases: TGTGCCAGCAGTTTATGGGGGCCGGGGGGGGCCAACGTCCTGACTTTC. V and J are TRBV27 and TRBJ2-6; TRBD1 is a possible D gene (6 bases). This CDR3 contains 16 residues. V lost 1 base to trimming and J lost 4 bases, with 11 bases between them. CDR1 and CDR2 from the germline V gene are MNHEY and SMNVEV (reference sequence). Looking up the rest from reference TRBV27 and TRBJ2-6 gives the full variable domain: EAQVTQNPRYLITVTGKKLTVTCSQNMNHEYMSWYRQDPGLGLRQIYYSMNVEVTDKGDVPEGYKVSRKEKRNFPLILESPSPNQTSLYFCASSLWGPGGANVLTFGAGSRLTVL.